The entry below gives a single T cell receptor (beta chain) sequence along with its context. The sample originates from a study of response to subunit inactivated influenza vaccine. V lost 3 bases, J lost 3 bases, and 7 bases stayed unmatched. The CDR3 extends over 15 amino acids. The germline V gene encodes CDR1 GTSNPN and CDR2 SVGIG (reference sequence). TCRdb independently ran MiXCR on the RT-PCR reads; one entry per CDR3 protein. The data hold approximately 160,000 distinct CDR3 sequences, with approximately 11% observed a single time. The clonotype comes from a man aged 45-69 years who received an inactivated influenza vaccine. V gene TRBV30 combines with J gene TRBJ2-2, with 7 bases aligning to TRBD2. Sequencing used CD8+ T cells sorted from PBMCs, obtained approximately 25 months after vaccination. The CDR3 loop reads CAWSRAGSDTGELFF. As DNA, the CDR3 is TGTGCCTGGAGCCGAGCGGGGTCGGACACCGGGGAGCTGTTTTTT.